The clone carrying this T cell receptor (beta chain) was counted ten times or more. Its target is unknown. This sample was taken from a study of early T cells in non-severe SARS-CoV-2 infection. Whole-study context: It was bulk RNA from unsorted whole blood that was sequenced, and the chains were unpaired. Study-level findings and limits: The VDJdb matching leaned toward anti-spike CD8 responses and overlooked private and CD4 specificities.

Attachment of unique molecular identifiers was made to individual cDNA molecules. TCRdb analysed the 5' RACE reads with MiXCR anew, one entry per CDR3 protein. The sample contains fewer than 85,000 distinct CDR3 sequences, around 13% of which appear only once. Per the germline V gene, CDR1 is MNHEY and CDR2 is SMNVEV (reference sequence). This CDR3 spans 19 amino acids. The V end lost 3 bases, the J end lost 8 bases, and 30 bases lay between the germline ends. This TCR was recovered from an adult who was a healthcare worker with PCR-confirmed SARS-CoV-2 infection or an uninfected control (not recorded which). The chain joins TRBV27 to TRBJ2-3; maybe TRBD1 (7 bases). The sample comprised whole blood. The CDR3 region is CASSLAGGTRPLRDATQYF. The CDR3 nucleotides read TGTGCCAGCAGTTTGGCAGGGGGGACACGACCCCTGAGAGACGCTACGCAGTATTTT.